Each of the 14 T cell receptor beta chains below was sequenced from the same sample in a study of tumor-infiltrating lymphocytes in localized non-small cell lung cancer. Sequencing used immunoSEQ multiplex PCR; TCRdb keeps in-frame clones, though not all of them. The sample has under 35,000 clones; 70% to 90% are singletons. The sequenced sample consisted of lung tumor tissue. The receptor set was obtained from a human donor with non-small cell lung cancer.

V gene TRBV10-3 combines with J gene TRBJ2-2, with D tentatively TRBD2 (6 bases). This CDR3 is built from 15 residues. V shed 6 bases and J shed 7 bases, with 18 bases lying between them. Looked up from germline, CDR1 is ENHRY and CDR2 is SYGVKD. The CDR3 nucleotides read TGTGCCATCAGGCCGGGTCCGGGGGTAGTCGGGGAGCTGTTTTTT. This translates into CAIRPGPGVVGELFF.

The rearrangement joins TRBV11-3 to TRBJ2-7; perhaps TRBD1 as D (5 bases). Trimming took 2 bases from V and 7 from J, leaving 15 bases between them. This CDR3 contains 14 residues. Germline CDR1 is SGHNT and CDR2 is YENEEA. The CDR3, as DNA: TGTGCCAGCAGCTTAAATTCAGGGTACGGGGAGCAGTACTTC. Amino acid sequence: CASSLNSGYGEQYF.

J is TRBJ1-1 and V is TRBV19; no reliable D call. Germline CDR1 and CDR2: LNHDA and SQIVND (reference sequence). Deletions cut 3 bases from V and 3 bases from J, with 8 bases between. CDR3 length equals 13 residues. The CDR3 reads CASSIVDYTEAFF. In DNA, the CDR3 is TGTGCCAGTAGTATTGTTGATTACACTGAAGCTTTCTTT. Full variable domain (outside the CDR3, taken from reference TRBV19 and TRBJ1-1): DGGITQSPKYLFRKEGQNVTLSCEQNLNHDAMYWYRQDPGQGLRLIYYSQIVNDFQKGDIAEGYSVSREKKESFPLTVTSAQKNPTAFYLCASSIVDYTEAFFGQGTRLTVV.

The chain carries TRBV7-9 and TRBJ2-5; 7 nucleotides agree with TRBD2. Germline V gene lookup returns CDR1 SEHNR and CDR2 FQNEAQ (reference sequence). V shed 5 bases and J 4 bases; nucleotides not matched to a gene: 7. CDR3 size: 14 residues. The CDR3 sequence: CASSNQGGVETQYF. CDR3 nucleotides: TGTGCCAGCAGCAACCAGGGAGGGGTAGAGACCCAGTACTTC.

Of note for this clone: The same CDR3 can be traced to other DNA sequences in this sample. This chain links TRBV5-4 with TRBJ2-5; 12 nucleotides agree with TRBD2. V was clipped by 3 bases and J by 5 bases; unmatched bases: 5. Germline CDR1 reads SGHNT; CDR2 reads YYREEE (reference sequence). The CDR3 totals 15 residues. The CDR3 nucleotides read TGTGCCAGCAGCTACCGACTAGCGGGGGCGGAGACCCAGTACTTC. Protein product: CASSYRLAGAETQYF.

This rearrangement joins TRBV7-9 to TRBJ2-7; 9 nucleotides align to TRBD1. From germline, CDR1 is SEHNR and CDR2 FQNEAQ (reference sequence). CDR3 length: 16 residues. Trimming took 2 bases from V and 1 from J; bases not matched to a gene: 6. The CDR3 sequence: CASSLLPGTGSYEQYF. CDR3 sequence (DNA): TGTGCCAGCAGCTTACTCCCCGGGACAGGGTCCTACGAGCAGTACTTC.

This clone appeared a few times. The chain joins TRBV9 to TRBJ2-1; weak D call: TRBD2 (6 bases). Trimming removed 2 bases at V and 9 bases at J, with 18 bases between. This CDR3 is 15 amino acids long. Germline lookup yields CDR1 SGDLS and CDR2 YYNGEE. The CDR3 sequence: CASSVLTGELSEQFF. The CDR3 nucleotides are TGTGCCAGCAGCGTCCTCACGGGGGAGCTCAGTGAGCAGTTCTTC. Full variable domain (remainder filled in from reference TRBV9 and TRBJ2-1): DSGVTQTPKHLITATGQRVTLRCSPRSGDLSVYWYQQSLDQGLQFLIQYYNGEERAKGNILERFSAQQFPDLHSELNLSSLELGDSALYFCASSVLTGELSEQFFGPGTRLTVL.

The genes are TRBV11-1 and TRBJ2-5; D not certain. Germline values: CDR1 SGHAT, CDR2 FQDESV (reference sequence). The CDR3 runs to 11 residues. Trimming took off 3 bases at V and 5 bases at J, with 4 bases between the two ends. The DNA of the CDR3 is TGTGCCAGCAGCTTCGGGGAGACCCAGTACTTC. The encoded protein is CASSFGETQYF.

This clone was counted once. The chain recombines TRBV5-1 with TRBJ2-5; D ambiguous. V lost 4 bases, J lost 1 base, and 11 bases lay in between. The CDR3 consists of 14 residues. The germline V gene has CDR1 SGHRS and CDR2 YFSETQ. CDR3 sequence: CASSTARSQETQYF. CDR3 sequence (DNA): TGCGCCAGCAGCACCGCAAGGTCCCAAGAGACCCAGTACTTC.

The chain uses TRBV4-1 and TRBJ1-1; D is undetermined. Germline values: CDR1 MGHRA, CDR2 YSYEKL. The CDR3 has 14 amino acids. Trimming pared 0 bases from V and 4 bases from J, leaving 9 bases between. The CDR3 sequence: CASSQDLLSTEAFF. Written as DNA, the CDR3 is TGCGCCAGCAGCCAAGATCTACTGAGCACTGAAGCTTTCTTT.

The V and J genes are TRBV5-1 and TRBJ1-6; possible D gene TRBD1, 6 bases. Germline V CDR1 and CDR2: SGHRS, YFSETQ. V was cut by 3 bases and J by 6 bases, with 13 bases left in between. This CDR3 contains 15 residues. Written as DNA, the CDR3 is TGCGCCAGCAGCTGGGAAGGACAGATTAATTCACCCCTCCACTTT. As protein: CASSWEGQINSPLHF.

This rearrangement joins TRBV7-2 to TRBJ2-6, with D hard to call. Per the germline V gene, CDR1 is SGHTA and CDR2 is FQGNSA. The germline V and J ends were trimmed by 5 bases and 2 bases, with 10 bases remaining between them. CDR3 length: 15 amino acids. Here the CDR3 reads CASSPSAAGANVLTF. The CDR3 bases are TGTGCCAGCAGCCCATCGGCAGCTGGGGCCAACGTCCTGACTTTC.

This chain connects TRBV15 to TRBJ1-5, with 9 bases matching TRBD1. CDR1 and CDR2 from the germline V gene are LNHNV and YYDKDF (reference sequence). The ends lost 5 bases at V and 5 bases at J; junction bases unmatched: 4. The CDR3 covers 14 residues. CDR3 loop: CATSDDRGYQPQHF. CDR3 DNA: TGTGCCACCAGCGACGACAGGGGGTATCAGCCCCAGCATTTT.

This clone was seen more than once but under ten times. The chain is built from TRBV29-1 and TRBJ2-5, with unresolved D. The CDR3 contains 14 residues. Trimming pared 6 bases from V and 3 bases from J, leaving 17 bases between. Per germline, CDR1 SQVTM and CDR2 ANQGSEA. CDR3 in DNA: TGCAGCGTCACTGAAAAGAAATTCAAAGAGACCCAGTACTTC. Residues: CSVTEKKFKETQYF.